This T cell receptor beta chain was obtained from a study of blood T cell repertoires in COVID-19. Measured with immunoSEQ multiplex PCR; TCRdb has only the in-frame clones, and not every one. The table has about 120,000 clones, more than 60% seen once; the top ten hold about 2.5%. The ends were cut back, 6 bases at V and 5 bases at J, with 10 bases in the middle. Per the germline V gene, CDR1 is LNHDA and CDR2 is SQIVND (reference sequence). This CDR3 is 13 amino acids long. Sequencing used peripheral blood. This sequence originates from a man between 70 and 80 years old with acute or convalescent COVID-19. The rearrangement uses TRBV19 and TRBJ2-2; D remains unclear. This CDR3 reads CASRRRGTGELFF. In DNA, the CDR3 is TGTGCCAGTAGGAGGAGAGGTACCGGGGAGCTGTTTTTT.